A single sample gave rise to the 6 T cell receptor beta chains below, sequenced in a study of shared clonotypes between healthy human individuals (dated by TCRdb to 2018 to 2020). The receptor library was made with the immunoSEQ multiplex PCR assay. Drawn from immuneACCESS, this table holds only the in-frame rearrangements with V and J called that TCRdb kept. Clones are partly lost; checked studies trace under half to an unresolved V gene and leave the rest unexplained. This sample is represented by fewer than 1.6 million clones; approximately 98.5% of them were singletons. The ten largest make up roughly 0.35% of the sample. Input material: naive CD4+ T cells sorted from blood. Interpreted using the paper, the cell subset or site label stands for: CD45RA+ positively selected. These receptor sequences come from a man aged 25 to 45 in good health.

The chain uses TRBV18 and TRBJ2-7; 7 bases line up with TRBD1. Germline-derived CDR1 and CDR2 are KGHSH and LQKENI. The CDR3 runs to 13 residues. V shed 5 bases, J shed 2 bases, and the junction held 3 bases outside the gene matches. The CDR3 loop is CASSGRGTYEQYF. CDR3 bases: TGTGCCAGCTCAGGCAGGGGGACCTACGAGCAGTACTTC.

The genes are TRBV2 and TRBJ1-5; possible D gene TRBD1, 5 bases. V lost 4 bases and J lost 6, with 16 bases in between. CDR1 and CDR2 from the germline V gene are SNHLY and FYNNEI. The CDR3 is 15 amino acids. This CDR3 is CASSVGGGFGQPQHF. CDR3 nucleotide sequence: TGTGCCAGCAGTGTCGGGGGAGGCTTCGGTCAGCCCCAGCATTTT.

This clone was found once. The chain has TRBV2 and TRBJ2-3, with 7 bases that match TRBD1. V gave up 6 bases and J gave up 5 bases; unmatched junction bases: 2. CDR1 and CDR2 (germline): SNHLY, FYNNEI. This CDR3 is built from 12 residues. Here the CDR3 reads CASRDREDTQYF. In nucleotides, the CDR3 is TGTGCCAGCAGAGACAGGGAAGATACGCAGTATTTT.

This CDR3 reads CASCGTGGGWGYTF. The DNA of the CDR3 is TGTGCCAGCTGCGGGACAGGGGGTGGCTGGGGCTACACCTTC. This chain links TRBV2 with TRBJ1-2; 11 positions agree with TRBD1. The V gene's germline CDR1 is SNHLY and CDR2 FYNNEI. CDR3 length: 14 residues. J was trimmed by 8 bases and V by 8 bases; bases with no gene match: 10.

The J gene is TRBJ1-1, the V gene TRBV6-4; 8 bases are shared with TRBD1. CDR1 and CDR2 (germline): MRHNA, SNTAGT. CDR3 size: 13 residues. Unmatched junction bases numbered 4, after V lost 6 bases and J lost 4 bases. The CDR3: CASRGQGVTEAFF. The CDR3 DNA reads TGTGCCAGCAGAGGACAGGGTGTCACTGAAGCTTTCTTT.

The CDR3 spells CASSLTTAPWDEQYF. CDR3 DNA: TGTGCCAGCAGCCTGACCACGGCCCCTTGGGACGAGCAGTACTTC. This chain connects TRBV5-4 to TRBJ2-7; D remains ambiguous. CDR1 is SGHNT and CDR2 is YYREEE in the germline V gene (reference sequence). The CDR3 length is 15 residues. The V and J ends lost 4 bases and 5 bases respectively, with 19 bases between them.